Each of the 5 T cell receptor beta chains below was sequenced from the same sample in a study of T cell repertoires in cytomegalovirus infection. TCRdb reprocessed the reads with MiXCR, giving one entry per CDR3 protein. The sample lists around 630,000 distinct CDR3 sequences, around 24% occurring once. The sample was CD8+ T cells from PBMCs. Receptors originate from a human donor in good health (CMV status not recorded). Some clones in this sample may be carry-over from other donors' samples.

This clonotype was seen more than once but under ten times. The chain couples TRBV2 to TRBJ2-5; TRBD1 matches at 9 bases. The length of the CDR3 is 14 residues. Germline assignment: CDR1 SNHLY and CDR2 FYNNEI. The ends lost 2 bases at V and 9 bases at J; junction bases unmatched: 7. Here the CDR3 reads CASSEQGGQGSQYF. DNA for the CDR3: TGTGCCAGCAGTGAACAAGGGGGACAGGGTTCCCAGTACTTC.

J is TRBJ2-5 and V is TRBV10-3; no clear D gene. Germline lookup yields CDR1 ENHRY and CDR2 SYGVKD. The CDR3 spans 12 residues. V gave up 1 base and J gave up 2 bases, with 2 bases separating them. CDR3 loop: CAISELQETQYF. Here the CDR3 DNA reads TGTGCCATCAGTGAGTTACAAGAGACCCAGTACTTC.

This clonotype was recorded a few times. The V and J genes are TRBV6-5 and TRBJ1-1; maybe TRBD1 (5 bases). Trimming removed 2 bases at V and 6 bases at J, with 10 bases between. The germline V gene encodes CDR1 MNHEY and CDR2 SVGAGI. The CDR3 has 13 amino acids. The CDR3 sequence: CASSYGGPAEAFF. CDR3 bases: TGTGCCAGCAGTTACGGGGGTCCCGCTGAAGCTTTCTTT.

This clonotype was detected once. This chain uses TRBV6-2 or TRBV6-3 with TRBJ1-1, with D unclear. V shed 2 bases and J shed 4 bases, with 11 bases lying between them. Germline CDR1 reads MNHEY; CDR2 reads SVGEGT. This CDR3 is built from 14 residues. CDR3 DNA sequence: TGTGCCAGCAGTTACACCAGCTTGGTCACTGAAGCTTTCTTT. Protein sequence: CASSYTSLVTEAFF.

This clonotype was seen repeatedly, ten times or more. At one end the junction does not follow the germline gene, possibly because of a read error. This chain joins TRBV27 and TRBJ1-5, with D maybe TRBD1 (5 bases). This CDR3 comprises 15 residues. Germline V gives CDR1 MNHEY, CDR2 SMNVEV (reference sequence). CDR3 sequence: CASSLSSGLNQPQHF. The CDR3 region has the DNA TGTGCCAGCAGTCTATCCTCGGGGCTCAATCAGCCCCAGCATTTT.